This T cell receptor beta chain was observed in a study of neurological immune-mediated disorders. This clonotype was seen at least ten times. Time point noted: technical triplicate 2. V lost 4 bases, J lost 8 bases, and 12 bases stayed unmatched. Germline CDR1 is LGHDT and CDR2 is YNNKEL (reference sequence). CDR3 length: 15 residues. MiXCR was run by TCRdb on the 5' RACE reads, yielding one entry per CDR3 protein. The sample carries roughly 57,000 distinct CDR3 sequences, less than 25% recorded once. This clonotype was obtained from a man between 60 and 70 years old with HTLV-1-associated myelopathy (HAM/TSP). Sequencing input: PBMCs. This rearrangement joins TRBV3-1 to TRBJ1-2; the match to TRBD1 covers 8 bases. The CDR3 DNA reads TGTGCCAGCAGCCTCGTCTCAGGGGGCGCTTGGGGCTACACCTTC. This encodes CASSLVSGGAWGYTF.